This TCR beta chain was observed in a study of T-cell reconstitution after alpha-beta-depleted transplantation in children. General study findings and limits: The origin of high day-60 TCRbeta diversity in some patients lay in surviving recipient T cells and thymic progenitors.

Preparation of the TCRbeta library used unique molecular identifiers. MiXCR, run by TCRdb on the PCR reads, gives a single entry per CDR3 protein. The sample has around 200,000 distinct CDR3 sequences; around a sixth are singletons. Concerning this clonotype: The antigen is not known.

Sequenced here: PBMCs, mostly from graft donor cells, sampled 360 days after TCRalphabeta/CD19-depleted stem cell transplant. The sequence derives from a male patient aged 2 to 10 who had a stem cell transplant for acute lymphoblastic leukemia, so the T cells may come from the graft donor.

CDR3 bases: TGCGCCAGCAGCCAAGGCCGGACAGGGTGGGGAACTGAAGCTTTCTTT. This codes for CASSQGRTGWGTEAFF. The chain combines TRBV4-3 with TRBJ1-1, with 8 bases matching TRBD1. The CDR3 covers 16 residues. Germline trimming cut 1 base from V and 5 bases from J; bases unmatched to any gene: 9. Germline loops: CDR1 LGHNA, CDR2 YSLEER.